This T cell receptor (beta chain) is from a study of Ad26.COV2.S vaccination and SARS-CoV-2 variants. Treatment here: around 19 received Ad26.COV2.S at low or high dose, single or two shots; five or six received placebo; per-sample allocation not given. It was on day 63 after the first vaccine or placebo injection that samples were taken. The V gene's germline CDR1 is SGHTS and CDR2 YDEGEE. The V segment lost 4 bases and the J segment 2 bases; nucleotides outside the gene matches: 4. The CDR3 contains 14 residues. TCRdb's copy holds only in-frame clones and misses some; the assay was immunoSEQ multiplex PCR. Of about 500,000 clones listed, 89% are singletons.

The V gene is TRBV5-8, the J gene TRBJ2-7, with 9 bases matching TRBD2. The clonotype was recovered from a person between 18 and 65 years old who received the Ad26.COV2.S COVID-19 vaccine or a placebo. Material: peripheral blood, obtained in a trial of Ad26.COV2.S vaccine versus placebo. The CDR3 protein is CASSRTSVPYEQYF. The CDR3 coding sequence is TGTGCCAGCAGCCGGACTAGCGTTCCCTACGAGCAGTACTTC.